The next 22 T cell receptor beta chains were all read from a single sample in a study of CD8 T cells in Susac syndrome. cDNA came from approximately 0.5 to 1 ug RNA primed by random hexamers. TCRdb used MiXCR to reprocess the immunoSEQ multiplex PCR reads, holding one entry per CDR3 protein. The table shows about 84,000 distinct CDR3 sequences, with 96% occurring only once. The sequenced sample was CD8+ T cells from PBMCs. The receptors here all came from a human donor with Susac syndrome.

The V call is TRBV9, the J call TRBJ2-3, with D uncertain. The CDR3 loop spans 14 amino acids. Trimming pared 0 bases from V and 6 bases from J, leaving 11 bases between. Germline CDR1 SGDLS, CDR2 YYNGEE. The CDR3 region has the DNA TGTGCCAGCAGCGTAGCTCAAAGACCGGATACGCAGTATTTT. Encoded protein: CASSVAQRPDTQYF.

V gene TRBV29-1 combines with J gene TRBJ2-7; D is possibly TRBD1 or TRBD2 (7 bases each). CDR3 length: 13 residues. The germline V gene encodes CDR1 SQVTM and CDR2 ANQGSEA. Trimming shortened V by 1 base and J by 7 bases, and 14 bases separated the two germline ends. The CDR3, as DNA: TGCAGCGTTGAAGTGGCAGGGGGAGGGGAGCAGTACTTC. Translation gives CSVEVAGGGEQYF.

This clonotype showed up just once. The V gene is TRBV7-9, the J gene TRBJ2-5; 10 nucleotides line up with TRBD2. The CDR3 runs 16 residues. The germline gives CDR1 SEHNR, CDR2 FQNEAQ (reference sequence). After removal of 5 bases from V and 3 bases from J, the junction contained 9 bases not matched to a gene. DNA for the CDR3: TGTGCCAGCAGCCGGACCTCTAGCGGGGGTGAAGAGACCCAGTACTTC. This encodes CASSRTSSGGEETQYF.

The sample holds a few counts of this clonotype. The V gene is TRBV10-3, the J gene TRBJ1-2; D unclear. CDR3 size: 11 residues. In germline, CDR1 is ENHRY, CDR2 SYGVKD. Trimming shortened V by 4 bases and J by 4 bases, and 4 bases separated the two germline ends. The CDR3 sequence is CAISGGYGYTF. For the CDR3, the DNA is TGTGCCATCAGTGGTGGCTATGGCTACACCTTC.

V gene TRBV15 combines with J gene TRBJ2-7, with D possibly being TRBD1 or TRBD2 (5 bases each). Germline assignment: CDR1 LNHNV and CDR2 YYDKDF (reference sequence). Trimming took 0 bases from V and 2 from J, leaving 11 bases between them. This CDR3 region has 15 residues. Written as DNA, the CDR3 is TGTGCCACCAGCAGAGATGGGGGTCCTCCCTACGAGCAGTACTTC. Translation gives CATSRDGGPPYEQYF.

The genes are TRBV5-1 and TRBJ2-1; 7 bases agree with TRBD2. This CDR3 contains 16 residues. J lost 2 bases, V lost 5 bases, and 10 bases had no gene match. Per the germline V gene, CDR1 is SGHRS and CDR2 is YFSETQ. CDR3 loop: CASSSSERDPYNEQFF. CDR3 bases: TGCGCCAGCAGTTCCTCTGAGCGGGACCCCTACAATGAGCAGTTCTTC. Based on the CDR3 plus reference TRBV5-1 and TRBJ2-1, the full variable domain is KAGVTQTPRYLIKTRGQQVTLSCSPISGHRSVSWYQQTPGQGLQFLFEYFSETQRNKGNFPGRFSGRQFSNSRSEMNVSTLELGDSALYLCASSSSERDPYNEQFFGPGTRLTVL.

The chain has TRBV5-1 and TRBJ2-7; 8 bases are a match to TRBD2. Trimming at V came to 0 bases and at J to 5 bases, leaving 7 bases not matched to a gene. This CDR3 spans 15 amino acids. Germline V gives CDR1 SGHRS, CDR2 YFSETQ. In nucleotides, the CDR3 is TGCGCCAGCAGCTTGGAAGGCGGGGGGCCAGACGAGCAGTACGTC. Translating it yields CASSLEGGGPDEQYV.

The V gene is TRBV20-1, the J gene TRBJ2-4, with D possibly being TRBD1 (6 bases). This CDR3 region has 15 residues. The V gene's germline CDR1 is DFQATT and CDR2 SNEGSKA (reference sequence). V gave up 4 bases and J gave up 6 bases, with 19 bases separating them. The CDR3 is CSAIGVPDSSNIQYF. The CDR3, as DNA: TGCAGTGCTATAGGGGTACCGGACAGCTCAAACATTCAGTACTTC.

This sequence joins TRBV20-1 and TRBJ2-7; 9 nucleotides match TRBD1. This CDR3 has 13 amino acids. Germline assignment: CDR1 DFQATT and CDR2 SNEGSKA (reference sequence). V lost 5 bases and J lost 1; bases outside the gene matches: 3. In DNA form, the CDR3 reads TGCAGTGCTGGGACAGGGATTTCCTACGAGCAGTACTTC. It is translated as CSAGTGISYEQYF.

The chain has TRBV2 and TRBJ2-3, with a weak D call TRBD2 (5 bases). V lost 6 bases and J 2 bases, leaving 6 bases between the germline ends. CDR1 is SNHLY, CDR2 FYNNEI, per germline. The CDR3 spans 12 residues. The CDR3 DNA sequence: TGTGCCAGCAGCGGGAACACAGATACGCAGTATTTT. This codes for CASSGNTDTQYF.

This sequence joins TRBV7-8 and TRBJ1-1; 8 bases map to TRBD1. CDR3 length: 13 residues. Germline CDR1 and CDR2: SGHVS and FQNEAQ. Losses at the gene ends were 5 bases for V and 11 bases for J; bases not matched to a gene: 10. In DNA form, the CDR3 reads TGTGCCAGCAGCCATTCAGGGGGCGCGAGGGCTTTCTTT. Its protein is CASSHSGGARAFF.

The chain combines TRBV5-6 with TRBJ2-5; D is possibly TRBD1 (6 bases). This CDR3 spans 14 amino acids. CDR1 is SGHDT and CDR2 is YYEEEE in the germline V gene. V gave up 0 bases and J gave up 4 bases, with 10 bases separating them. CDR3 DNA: TGTGCCAGCAGCTTGGCTGGGGGCCGAGAGACCCAGTACTTC. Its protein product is CASSLAGGRETQYF.

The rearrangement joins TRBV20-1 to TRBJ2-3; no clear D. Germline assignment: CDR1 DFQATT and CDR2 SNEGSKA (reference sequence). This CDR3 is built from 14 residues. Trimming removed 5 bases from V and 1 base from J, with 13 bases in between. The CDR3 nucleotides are TGCAGTGCTGTAACTGGGCAGGGCACAGATACGCAGTATTTT. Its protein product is CSAVTGQGTDTQYF.

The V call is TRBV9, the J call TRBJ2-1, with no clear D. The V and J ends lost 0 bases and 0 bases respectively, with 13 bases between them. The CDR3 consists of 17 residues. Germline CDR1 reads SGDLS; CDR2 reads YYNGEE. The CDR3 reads CASSVARKGNSYNEQFF. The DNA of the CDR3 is TGTGCCAGCAGCGTAGCTCGTAAGGGAAACTCCTACAATGAGCAGTTCTTC.

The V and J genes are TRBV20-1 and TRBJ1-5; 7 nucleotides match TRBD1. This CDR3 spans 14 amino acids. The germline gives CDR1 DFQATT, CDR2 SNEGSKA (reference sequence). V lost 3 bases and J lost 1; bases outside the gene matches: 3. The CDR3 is CSASPDRSNQPQHF. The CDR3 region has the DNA TGCAGTGCTAGCCCGGACAGGAGCAATCAGCCCCAGCATTTT.

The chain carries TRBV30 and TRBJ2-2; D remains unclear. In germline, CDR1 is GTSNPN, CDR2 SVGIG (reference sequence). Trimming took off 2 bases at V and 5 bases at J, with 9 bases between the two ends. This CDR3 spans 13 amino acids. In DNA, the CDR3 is TGTGCCTGGAGTCCCCCGGAGACCGGGGAGCTGTTTTTT. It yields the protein CAWSPPETGELFF.

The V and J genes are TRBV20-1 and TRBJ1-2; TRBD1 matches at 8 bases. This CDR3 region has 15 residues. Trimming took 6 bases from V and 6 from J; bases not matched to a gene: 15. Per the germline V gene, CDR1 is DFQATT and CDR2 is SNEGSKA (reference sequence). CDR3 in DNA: TGCAGTGCCTTAGGTGCGAGACAGGGGTCCGATGGCTACACCTTC. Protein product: CSALGARQGSDGYTF.

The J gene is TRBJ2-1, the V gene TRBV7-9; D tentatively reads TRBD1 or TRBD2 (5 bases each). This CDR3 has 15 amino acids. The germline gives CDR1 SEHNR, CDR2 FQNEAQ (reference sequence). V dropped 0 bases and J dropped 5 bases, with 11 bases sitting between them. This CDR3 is CASSLAEGSDNEQFF. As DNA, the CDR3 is TGTGCCAGCAGCTTAGCTGAGGGGAGCGACAATGAGCAGTTCTTC. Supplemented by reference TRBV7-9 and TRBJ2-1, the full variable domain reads DTGVSQNPRHKITKRGQNVTFRCDPISEHNRLYWYRQTLGQGPEFLTYFQNEAQLEKSRLLSDRFSAERPKGSFSTLEIQRTEQGDSAMYLCASSLAEGSDNEQFFGPGTRLTVL.

The CDR3 DNA follows: TGTGCCAGCAGCGGACTAGCGGGGCACACCTACAATGAGCAGTTCTTC. This codes for CASSGLAGHTYNEQFF. The J gene is TRBJ2-1, the V gene TRBV3-1; 12 bases match TRBD2. There are 16 residues in the CDR3. V gave up 5 bases and J gave up 2 bases; unmatched junction bases: 4. Germline CDR1 LGHDT, CDR2 YNNKEL (reference sequence).

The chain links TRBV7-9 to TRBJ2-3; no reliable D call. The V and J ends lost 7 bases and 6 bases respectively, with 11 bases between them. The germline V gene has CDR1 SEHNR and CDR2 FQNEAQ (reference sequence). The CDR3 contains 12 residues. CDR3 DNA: TGTGCCAGCACCAGTTCCGGCGATACGCAGTATTTT. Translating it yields CASTSSGDTQYF.

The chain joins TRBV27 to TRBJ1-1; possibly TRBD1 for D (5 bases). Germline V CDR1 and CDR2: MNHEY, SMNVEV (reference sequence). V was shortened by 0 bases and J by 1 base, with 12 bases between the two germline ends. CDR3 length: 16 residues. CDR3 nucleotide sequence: TGTGCCAGCAGTTTATCGGGTACCGGGGGGAACACTGAAGCTTTCTTT. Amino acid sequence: CASSLSGTGGNTEAFF.

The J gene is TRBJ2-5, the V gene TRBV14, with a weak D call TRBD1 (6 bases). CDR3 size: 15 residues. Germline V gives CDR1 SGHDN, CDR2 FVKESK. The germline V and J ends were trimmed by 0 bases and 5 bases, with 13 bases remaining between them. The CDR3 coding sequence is TGTGCCAGCAGCCAAGACACAGGGATGAGGGAGACCCAGTACTTC. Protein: CASSQDTGMRETQYF.